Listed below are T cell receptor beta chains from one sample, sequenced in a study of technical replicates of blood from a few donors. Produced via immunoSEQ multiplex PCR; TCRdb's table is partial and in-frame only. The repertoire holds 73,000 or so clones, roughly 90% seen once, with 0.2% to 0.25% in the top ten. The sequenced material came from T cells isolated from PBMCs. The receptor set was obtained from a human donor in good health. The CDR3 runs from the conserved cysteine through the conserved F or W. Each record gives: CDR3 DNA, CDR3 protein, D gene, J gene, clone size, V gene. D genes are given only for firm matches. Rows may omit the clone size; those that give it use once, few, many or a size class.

CDR3 DNA: TGCGCCAGCAGCCAGATACAGGGCCAAGGCTCCTACGAGCAGTACTTC
CDR3 protein: CASSQIQGQGSYEQYF
D gene: -
J gene: TRBJ2-7
clone size: -
V gene: TRBV4-1

CDR3 DNA: TGCGCCAGCAGCCACCCTGACGGGACTTCCACAGATACGCAGTATTTT
CDR3 protein: CASSHPDGTSTDTQYF
D gene: -
J gene: TRBJ2-3
clone size: once
V gene: TRBV4-1

CDR3 DNA: TGTGCCGGGGGACTAGGCCTATCCTACGAGCAGTACTTC
CDR3 protein: CAGGLGLSYEQYF
D gene: TRBD2
J gene: TRBJ2-7
clone size: -
V gene: TRBV6-1

CDR3 DNA: TGTGCCAGCAGTACGGACAGAAGCTATGGCTACACCTTC
CDR3 protein: CASSTDRSYGYTF
D gene: -
J gene: TRBJ1-2
clone size: -
V gene: TRBV11-3

CDR3 DNA: TGCAGCGTACAGAGAACAGGGTTGGGGGCCGGGGAGCTGTTTTTT
CDR3 protein: CSVQRTGLGAGELFF
D gene: -
J gene: TRBJ2-2
clone size: -
V gene: TRBV29-1

CDR3 DNA: TGTGCCAGCAGTTACACGGCTTCCCGGAGGGACTATGGCTACACCTTC
CDR3 protein: CASSYTASRRDYGYTF
D gene: -
J gene: TRBJ1-2
clone size: -
V gene: TRBV6-6

CDR3 DNA: TGTGCCTGGACGACCCGGGGACAGGTCGGCCCTGAAGCTTTCTTT
CDR3 protein: CAWTTRGQVGPEAFF
D gene: TRBD1
J gene: TRBJ1-1
clone size: -
V gene: TRBV30

CDR3 DNA: TGTGCCAGCAGTCGAGCGGGAGGGTCGTACAATGAGCAGTTCTTC
CDR3 protein: CASSRAGGSYNEQFF
D gene: TRBD2
J gene: TRBJ2-1
clone size: -
V gene: TRBV25-1

CDR3 DNA: TGTGCCATCAGTGGGGGAGCGTTAGCGGGAGGGTATTACGAGCAGTACTTC
CDR3 protein: CAISGGALAGGYYEQYF
D gene: TRBD2
J gene: TRBJ2-7
clone size: -
V gene: TRBV10-3

CDR3 DNA: TGTGCCAGCAGCTTGGACAGGGCAGGGGCTCAGCCCCAGCATTTT
CDR3 protein: CASSLDRAGAQPQHF
D gene: -
J gene: TRBJ1-5
clone size: -
V gene: TRBV5-4

CDR3 DNA: TGCGCCAGCAGCTTGGATCCAGGGGGGCAAGAGACCCAGTACTTC
CDR3 protein: CASSLDPGGQETQYF
D gene: -
J gene: TRBJ2-5
clone size: -
V gene: TRBV5-1

CDR3 DNA: TGTGCCAGCAGTTACGATGGCAATAATTCACCCCTCCACTTT
CDR3 protein: CASSYDGNNSPLHF
D gene: -
J gene: TRBJ1-6
clone size: -
V gene: TRBV6-5

CDR3 DNA: TGTGCCAGCAGCTTGTTATCTCTACCTATTGGGAGGGGAATGGAGGGCTACACCTTC
CDR3 protein: CASSLLSLPIGRGMEGYTF
D gene: -
J gene: TRBJ1-2
clone size: -
V gene: TRBV11-2

CDR3 DNA: TGTGCCAGCAGTACTACTGGGACTACCTGGCAGTTCTTC
CDR3 protein: CASSTTGTTWQFF
D gene: TRBD2
J gene: TRBJ2-1
clone size: -
V gene: TRBV27

CDR3 DNA: TGTGCCAGCTCACCAAAGGCGACAGTCGATACCGGGGAGCTGTTTTTT
CDR3 protein: CASSPKATVDTGELFF
D gene: -
J gene: TRBJ2-2
clone size: -
V gene: TRBV18

CDR3 DNA: TGTGCCAGCAGTTACAACCTACAAGAGACCCAGTACTTC
CDR3 protein: CASSYNLQETQYF
D gene: -
J gene: TRBJ2-5
clone size: -
V gene: TRBV6-5

CDR3 DNA: TGCGCCAGCAGCTTGGCAGGACAGCAGAACACTGAAGCTTTCTTT
CDR3 protein: CASSLAGQQNTEAFF
D gene: -
J gene: TRBJ1-1
clone size: -
V gene: TRBV5-1

CDR3 DNA: TGTGCCAGCAGTTACATACCGGGTCAGCCCCAGCATTTT
CDR3 protein: CASSYIPGQPQHF
D gene: -
J gene: TRBJ1-5
clone size: -
V gene: TRBV6-5

CDR3 DNA: TGTGCCAGTCGCCCCAGGCAGGATCCCTCCTACGAGCAGTACTTC
CDR3 protein: CASRPRQDPSYEQYF
D gene: -
J gene: TRBJ2-7
clone size: once
V gene: TRBV6-5

CDR3 DNA: TGTGCCAGCAGAGCCCTAGCGGGAGGGGCCGGGGAGCTGTTTTTT
CDR3 protein: CASRALAGGAGELFF
D gene: TRBD2
J gene: TRBJ2-2
clone size: -
V gene: TRBV2

CDR3 DNA: TGTGCCAGCGGGGGGATGGGCCGTACTAGCGGGAGGTGGGATACGCAGTATTTT
CDR3 protein: CASGGMGRTSGRWDTQYF
D gene: TRBD2
J gene: TRBJ2-3
clone size: -
V gene: TRBV25-1

CDR3 DNA: TGTGCCAGCAGTTTGGACAGGGTTTATGGCGTGCAGTTCTTC
CDR3 protein: CASSLDRVYGVQFF
D gene: TRBD1
J gene: TRBJ2-1
clone size: -
V gene: TRBV27

CDR3 DNA: TGTGCCAGCAGCCCTCGCGAGGTTAAGGAGACCGAGGCGCAGTATTTT
CDR3 protein: CASSPREVKETEAQYF
D gene: -
J gene: TRBJ2-3
clone size: -
V gene: TRBV7-9

CDR3 DNA: TGCGCCAGCAGCTTGGTAGGGGAACCCTACAATGAGCAGTTCTTC
CDR3 protein: CASSLVGEPYNEQFF
D gene: -
J gene: TRBJ2-1
clone size: -
V gene: TRBV5-1

CDR3 DNA: TGCGCCAGCAGGTTTCGCGAGGAGTTGGTGCCTAATGAAAAACTGTTTTTT
CDR3 protein: CASRFREELVPNEKLFF
D gene: -
J gene: TRBJ1-4
clone size: -
V gene: TRBV4-1

CDR3 DNA: TGTGCCAGCAGCCAAGTCCCCTACAGGTCCACTGGACATGGCTACACCTTC
CDR3 protein: CASSQVPYRSTGHGYTF
D gene: -
J gene: TRBJ1-2
clone size: once
V gene: TRBV4-2

CDR3 DNA: TGTGCCAGCAGTTACTCGACCGGGGGGCGCGAGCAGTACTTC
CDR3 protein: CASSYSTGGREQYF
D gene: -
J gene: TRBJ2-7
clone size: -
V gene: TRBV6-6

CDR3 DNA: TGTGCCAGCAGCCAAGGGGAAAGCGGGGGTTGGAGCTCCTACGAGCAGTACTTC
CDR3 protein: CASSQGESGGWSSYEQYF
D gene: TRBD2
J gene: TRBJ2-7
clone size: -
V gene: TRBV4-2

CDR3 DNA: TGTGCCAGCAGCCCCCCGGGGGCCGGGGAGCTGTTTTTT
CDR3 protein: CASSPPGAGELFF
D gene: -
J gene: TRBJ2-2
clone size: -
V gene: TRBV2

CDR3 DNA: TGTGCCAGCACGGGAACTAACAGGGGGCGGGCAGATACGCAGTATTTT
CDR3 protein: CASTGTNRGRADTQYF
D gene: TRBD1
J gene: TRBJ2-3
clone size: -
V gene: TRBV6-6

CDR3 DNA: TGTGCCATCAGTGGGGCTGCTAGCGGGGAAAACACCGGGGAGCTGTTTTTT
CDR3 protein: CAISGAASGENTGELFF
D gene: TRBD2
J gene: TRBJ2-2
clone size: once
V gene: TRBV10-3

CDR3 DNA: TGTGCCAGCAGCACCGGACAAATACAAATTACAGATACGCAGTATTTT
CDR3 protein: CASSTGQIQITDTQYF
D gene: -
J gene: TRBJ2-3
clone size: -
V gene: TRBV4-2

CDR3 DNA: TGTGCCACGTCGGACACCTCTAACTATGGCTACACCTTC
CDR3 protein: CATSDTSNYGYTF
D gene: -
J gene: TRBJ1-2
clone size: -
V gene: TRBV28

CDR3 DNA: TGTGCCAGCAGCCAAGGGGAGGGTGAGGACATTCAGTACTTC
CDR3 protein: CASSQGEGEDIQYF
D gene: TRBD2
J gene: TRBJ2-4
clone size: -
V gene: TRBV4-2

CDR3 DNA: TGTGCCAGCAGTCAGCGGAGCCCTGAAGCTTTCTTT
CDR3 protein: CASSQRSPEAFF
D gene: -
J gene: TRBJ1-1
clone size: once
V gene: TRBV28

CDR3 DNA: TGTGCCAGCAGCTCGACAGGGGAAGAAACCTACGAGCAGTACTTC
CDR3 protein: CASSSTGEETYEQYF
D gene: TRBD1
J gene: TRBJ2-7
clone size: once
V gene: TRBV28

CDR3 DNA: TGCGCCAGCAGCTTACAGGGACTAGCTTGGGCCGACGGTGAGCAGTACTTC
CDR3 protein: CASSLQGLAWADGEQYF
D gene: TRBD2
J gene: TRBJ2-7
clone size: -
V gene: TRBV5-1

CDR3 DNA: TGTGCCAGCAGCTTTACAAGACAAGATGAAGCTTTCTTT
CDR3 protein: CASSFTRQDEAFF
D gene: -
J gene: TRBJ1-1
clone size: -
V gene: TRBV6-5

CDR3 DNA: TGTGCCAGCAGCCCGGGACTCCTCGACCCTCACAATGAGCAGTTCTTC
CDR3 protein: CASSPGLLDPHNEQFF
D gene: -
J gene: TRBJ2-1
clone size: -
V gene: TRBV5-4

CDR3 DNA: TGTGCCAGCAGCTCCAGCCGGGGCGGGAGGAAGACCGGGGAGCTGTTTTTT
CDR3 protein: CASSSSRGGRKTGELFF
D gene: TRBD2
J gene: TRBJ2-2
clone size: -
V gene: TRBV11-2